Listed below are T cell receptor beta chains from one sample, sequenced in a study of T cell repertoires in cytomegalovirus infection. TCRdb re-called the reads with MiXCR, one entry per CDR3 protein. The data show under 300,000 distinct CDR3 sequences, with 15% to 20% seen just once and around 43% held by the top ten. The material sequenced was CD8+ T cells from PBMCs. These receptors all come from a human donor in good health (CMV status not recorded). Some clones in this sample may be carry-over from other donors' samples. The CDR3 runs from the conserved cysteine through the conserved F or W. Fields, in order: clone size, V gene, D gene, J gene, CDR3 protein, CDR3 DNA. A D gene is named only where the DNA matches it firmly. Size is omitted from some rows. Given values are once, few, many or a class for expanded clones.

few	TRBV7-9	.	TRBJ2-5	CASSFGRQETQYF	TGTGCCAGCAGCTTCGGCCGCCAGGAGACCCAGTACTTC
few	TRBV14	.	TRBJ2-6	CASSQVWGSGANVLTF	TGTGCCAGCAGCCAAGTTTGGGGATCTGGGGCCAACGTCCTGACTTTC
many	TRBV7-8	TRBD1	TRBJ1-2	CASSFLTGGRGYTF	TGTGCCAGCAGCTTCCTGACAGGGGGCCGGGGCTACACCTTC
many	TRBV4-1	TRBD1	TRBJ2-7	CASSYRQGSGYEQYF	TGCGCCAGCAGCTACCGACAGGGGAGTGGGTACGAGCAGTACTTC
many	TRBV11-2	.	TRBJ2-7	CASSSEIRQGGTYEQYF	TGTGCCAGCAGCTCAGAAATCCGACAGGGAGGAACTTACGAGCAGTACTTC
few	TRBV11-2	TRBD2	TRBJ2-3	CASDLRGVTDTQYF	TGTGCCAGCGACTTGCGGGGGGTCACAGATACGCAGTATTTT
many	TRBV7-8	.	TRBJ2-5	CASSSGVAGHQETQYF	TGTGCCAGCAGTTCAGGAGTGGCAGGCCACCAAGAGACCCAGTACTTC
many	TRBV29-1	.	TRBJ2-2	CSVDRRGNTGELFF	TGCAGCGTTGATAGGAGGGGCAACACCGGGGAGCTGTTTTTT
.	TRBV7-2	.	TRBJ2-7	CASRLEVGGTYEQYF	TGTGCCAGCAGGCTAGAGGTTGGGGGGACCTACGAGCAGTACTTC
many	TRBV27	TRBD2	TRBJ2-7	CASTAEGGGGRYEQYF	TGTGCCAGCACTGCTGAGGGTGGCGGGGGGCGCTACGAGCAGTACTTC
.	TRBV27	.	TRBJ2-2	CASSLSISIYGELFF	TGTGCCAGCAGTTTATCGATTAGTATCTACGGGGAGCTGTTTTTT
many	TRBV7-9	.	TRBJ2-3	CAATENRDTYRTDTQYF	TGTGCCGCGACAGAGAATCGGGACACCTACCGCACAGATACGCAGTATTTT
many	TRBV7-9	.	TRBJ1-2	CASSLGTDRTGVGYTF	TGTGCCAGCAGCTTAGGTACTGACAGGACGGGCGTCGGCTACACCTTC
many	TRBV7-9	TRBD1	TRBJ2-4	CASSDPQGSSKNIQYF	TGTGCCAGCAGCGATCCACAGGGGTCTAGCAAAAACATTCAGTACTTC
many	TRBV7-7	.	TRBJ2-3	CASSLGRTRGTDTQYF	TGTGCTAGCAGCTTAGGCAGGACCCGGGGCACAGATACGCAGTATTTT
many	TRBV7-2	.	TRBJ2-1	CASSLRSGSYNEQFF	TGTGCCAGCAGCTTAAGAAGCGGGTCATACAATGAGCAGTTCTTC
few	TRBV6-1	.	TRBJ1-1	CASSEARVARNTEAFF	TGTGCCAGCAGTGAAGCGAGGGTGGCTCGGAACACTGAAGCTTTCTTT
few	TRBV7-9	TRBD1	TRBJ2-7	CASSFPTGAPATHSYEQYF	TGTGCCAGCAGCTTTCCGACAGGGGCCCCAGCCACACACTCCTACGAGCAGTACTTC
many	TRBV4-1	.	TRBJ1-1	CASSQAWGRNTEAFF	TGCGCCAGCAGCCAAGCATGGGGACGGAACACTGAAGCTTTCTTT
many	TRBV7-9	.	TRBJ2-7	CASSLAFRVPEDEQYF	TGTGCCAGCAGCTTAGCGTTCCGGGTTCCCGAGGACGAGCAGTACTTC
.	TRBV9	TRBD1	TRBJ1-2	CASSGGTEPNYGYTF	TGTGCCAGCAGCGGAGGGACAGAGCCTAACTATGGCTACACCTTC
few	TRBV15	.	TRBJ2-3	CATSRGGPLTDTQYF	TGTGCCACCAGCAGGGGGGGACCGCTCACAGATACGCAGTATTTT
many	TRBV4-1	.	TRBJ1-1	CASSQDAGLTFYDTEAFF	TGCGCCAGCAGCCAAGATGCGGGGCTAACCTTCTACGACACTGAAGCTTTCTTT
many	TRBV7-2	TRBD2	TRBJ2-7	CASWGGYEQYF	TGTGCCAGCTGGGGGGGCTACGAGCAGTACTTC
many	TRBV7-6	TRBD1	TRBJ2-2	CASSFTGESGELFF	TGTGCCAGCAGCTTTACAGGGGAGTCCGGGGAGCTGTTTTTT
few	TRBV7-6	.	TRBJ1-3	CASSLGTASSGNTIYF	TGTGCCAGCAGCTTAGGTACAGCCAGCTCTGGAAACACCATATATTTT
many	TRBV7-2	.	TRBJ1-2	CASSSTGTDFHYGYTF	TGTGCCAGCAGCTCAACCGGGACGGACTTTCACTATGGCTACACCTTC
many	TRBV27	.	TRBJ1-4	CASIKAGATNEKLFF	TGTGCCAGCATCAAAGCGGGGGCAACTAATGAAAAACTGTTTTTT
few	TRBV7-9	.	TRBJ2-1	CASIGSSGYNEQFF	TGTGCCAGCATCGGCAGTTCAGGTTACAATGAGCAGTTCTTC
.	TRBV7-9	.	TRBJ2-7	CASSFQGNSYEQYF	TGTGCCAGCAGCTTCCAGGGGAACTCCTACGAGCAGTACTTC
.	TRBV7-4	TRBD2	TRBJ2-7	CASSYGLGYYEQYF	TGTGCCAGCAGCTATGGACTAGGATACTACGAGCAGTACTTC
medium-sized	TRBV19	.	TRBJ2-5	CASKRQGNAETQYF	TGTGCCAGTAAGAGGCAGGGCAACGCTGAGACCCAGTACTTC
many	TRBV7-6	.	TRBJ2-1	CASSLGGRTDTHNEQFF	TGTGCCAGCAGCTTAGGGGGTAGGACAGATACCCACAATGAGCAGTTCTTC
many	TRBV7-8	.	TRBJ1-2	CASSDGGYGYTF	TGTGCCAGCAGCGACGGGGGCTATGGCTACACCTTC
.	TRBV27	.	TRBJ2-7	CASSFLADFGNEQYF	.
few	TRBV2	.	TRBJ1-2	CATKTAGRIQGYTF	TGTGCCACCAAGACAGCGGGGAGGATTCAGGGCTACACCTTC
.	TRBV5-1	.	TRBJ2-1	CASSSTANSYNEQFF	TGCGCCAGCAGCTCTACAGCGAACTCCTACAATGAGCAGTTCTTC
.	TRBV5-1	.	TRBJ1-1	CASSPGTPKNTEAFF	TGCGCCAGCAGCCCCGGGACACCGAAGAACACTGAAGCTTTCTTT
many	TRBV4-1	.	TRBJ1-1	CASSQDANWGTEAFF	TGCGCCAGCAGCCAAGACGCCAACTGGGGCACTGAAGCTTTCTTT
many	TRBV6-5	TRBD1	TRBJ1-5	CASSYSHRGNQPQHF	TGTGCCAGCAGTTACTCTCACAGGGGTAATCAGCCCCAGCATTTT
many	TRBV7-9	.	TRBJ1-1	CASSLAGAFEAFF	TGTGCCAGCAGCTTAGCGGGAGCTTTTGAAGCTTTCTTT
few	TRBV4-1	.	TRBJ1-5	CASSQARGQPQHF	TGCGCCAGCAGCCAAGCTCGGGGGCAGCCCCAGCATTTT